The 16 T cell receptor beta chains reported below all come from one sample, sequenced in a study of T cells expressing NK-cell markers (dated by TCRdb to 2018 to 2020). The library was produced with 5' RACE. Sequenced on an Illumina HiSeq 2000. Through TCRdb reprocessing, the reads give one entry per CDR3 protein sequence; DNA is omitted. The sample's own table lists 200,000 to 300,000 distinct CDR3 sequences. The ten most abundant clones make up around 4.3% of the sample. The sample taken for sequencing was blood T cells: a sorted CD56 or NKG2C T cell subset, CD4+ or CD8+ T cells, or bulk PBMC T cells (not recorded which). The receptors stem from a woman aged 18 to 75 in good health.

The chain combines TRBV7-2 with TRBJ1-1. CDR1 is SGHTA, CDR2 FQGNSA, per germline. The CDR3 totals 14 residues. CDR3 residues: CASSLHFLYTEAFF.

CDR3 protein: CASSSHTGHYGYTF. The chain joins TRBV12-3 or TRBV12-4 to TRBJ1-2; the TCRdb call, TRBD1, lacks DNA for checking. The CDR3 length is 14 residues.

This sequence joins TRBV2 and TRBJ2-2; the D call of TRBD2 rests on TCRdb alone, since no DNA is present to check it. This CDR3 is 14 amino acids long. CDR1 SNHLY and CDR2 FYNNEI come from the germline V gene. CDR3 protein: CASMGTSPTGELFF.

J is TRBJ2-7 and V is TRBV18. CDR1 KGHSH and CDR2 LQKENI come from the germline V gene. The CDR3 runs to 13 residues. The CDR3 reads CASSPLVQDEQYF.

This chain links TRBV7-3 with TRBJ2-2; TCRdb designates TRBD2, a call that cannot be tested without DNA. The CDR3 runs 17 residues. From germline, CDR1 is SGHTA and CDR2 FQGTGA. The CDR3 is CASSLRRTTHNTGELFF.

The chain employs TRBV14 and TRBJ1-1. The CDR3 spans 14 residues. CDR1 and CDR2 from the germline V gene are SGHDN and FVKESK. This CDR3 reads CASSPVKLNTEAFF.

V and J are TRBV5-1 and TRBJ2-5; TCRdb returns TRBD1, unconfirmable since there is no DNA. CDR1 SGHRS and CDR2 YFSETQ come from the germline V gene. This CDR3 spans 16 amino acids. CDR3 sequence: CASRLAPGQNQETQYF.

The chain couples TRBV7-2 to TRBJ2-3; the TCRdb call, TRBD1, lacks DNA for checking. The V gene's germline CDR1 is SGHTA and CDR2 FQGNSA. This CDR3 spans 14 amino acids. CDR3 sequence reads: CASSRQGWGDTQYF.

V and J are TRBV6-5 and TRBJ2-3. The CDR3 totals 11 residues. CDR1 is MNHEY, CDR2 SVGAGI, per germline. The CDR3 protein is CASSSIDTQYF.

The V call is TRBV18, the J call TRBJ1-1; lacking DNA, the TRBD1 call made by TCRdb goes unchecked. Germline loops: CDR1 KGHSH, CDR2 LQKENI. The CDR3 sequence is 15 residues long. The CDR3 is CASSPTGSPGTEAFF.

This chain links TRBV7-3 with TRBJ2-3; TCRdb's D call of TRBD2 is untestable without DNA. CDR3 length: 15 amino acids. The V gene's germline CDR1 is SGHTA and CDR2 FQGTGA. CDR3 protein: CASSSRLAGDPTQYF.

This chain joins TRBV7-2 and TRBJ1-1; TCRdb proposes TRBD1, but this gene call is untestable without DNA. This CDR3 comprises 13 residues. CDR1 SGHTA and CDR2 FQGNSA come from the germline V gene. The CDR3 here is CASSEGMNTEAFF.

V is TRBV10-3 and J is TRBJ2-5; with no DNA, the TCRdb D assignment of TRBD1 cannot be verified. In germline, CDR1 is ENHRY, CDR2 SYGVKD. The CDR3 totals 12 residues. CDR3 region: CAIKGSGETQYF.

CDR3 loop: CSAIRNGRGETQYF. The rearrangement joins TRBV20-1 to TRBJ2-5; TCRdb picks TRBD1, but there is no DNA to check that call. The CDR3 runs to 14 residues. CDR1 is DFQATT and CDR2 is SNEGSKA in the germline V gene (reference sequence).

The CDR3 is CASRSREGVDDEQFF. The V gene is TRBV5-1, the J gene TRBJ2-1; TCRdb indicates TRBD2, and absent DNA this call remains unverified. This CDR3 is 15 amino acids long. In germline, CDR1 is SGHRS, CDR2 YFSETQ.

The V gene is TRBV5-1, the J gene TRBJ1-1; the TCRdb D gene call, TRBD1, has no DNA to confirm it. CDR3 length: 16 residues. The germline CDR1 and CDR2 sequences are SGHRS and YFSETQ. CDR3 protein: CASSSTGRGMNTEAFF.